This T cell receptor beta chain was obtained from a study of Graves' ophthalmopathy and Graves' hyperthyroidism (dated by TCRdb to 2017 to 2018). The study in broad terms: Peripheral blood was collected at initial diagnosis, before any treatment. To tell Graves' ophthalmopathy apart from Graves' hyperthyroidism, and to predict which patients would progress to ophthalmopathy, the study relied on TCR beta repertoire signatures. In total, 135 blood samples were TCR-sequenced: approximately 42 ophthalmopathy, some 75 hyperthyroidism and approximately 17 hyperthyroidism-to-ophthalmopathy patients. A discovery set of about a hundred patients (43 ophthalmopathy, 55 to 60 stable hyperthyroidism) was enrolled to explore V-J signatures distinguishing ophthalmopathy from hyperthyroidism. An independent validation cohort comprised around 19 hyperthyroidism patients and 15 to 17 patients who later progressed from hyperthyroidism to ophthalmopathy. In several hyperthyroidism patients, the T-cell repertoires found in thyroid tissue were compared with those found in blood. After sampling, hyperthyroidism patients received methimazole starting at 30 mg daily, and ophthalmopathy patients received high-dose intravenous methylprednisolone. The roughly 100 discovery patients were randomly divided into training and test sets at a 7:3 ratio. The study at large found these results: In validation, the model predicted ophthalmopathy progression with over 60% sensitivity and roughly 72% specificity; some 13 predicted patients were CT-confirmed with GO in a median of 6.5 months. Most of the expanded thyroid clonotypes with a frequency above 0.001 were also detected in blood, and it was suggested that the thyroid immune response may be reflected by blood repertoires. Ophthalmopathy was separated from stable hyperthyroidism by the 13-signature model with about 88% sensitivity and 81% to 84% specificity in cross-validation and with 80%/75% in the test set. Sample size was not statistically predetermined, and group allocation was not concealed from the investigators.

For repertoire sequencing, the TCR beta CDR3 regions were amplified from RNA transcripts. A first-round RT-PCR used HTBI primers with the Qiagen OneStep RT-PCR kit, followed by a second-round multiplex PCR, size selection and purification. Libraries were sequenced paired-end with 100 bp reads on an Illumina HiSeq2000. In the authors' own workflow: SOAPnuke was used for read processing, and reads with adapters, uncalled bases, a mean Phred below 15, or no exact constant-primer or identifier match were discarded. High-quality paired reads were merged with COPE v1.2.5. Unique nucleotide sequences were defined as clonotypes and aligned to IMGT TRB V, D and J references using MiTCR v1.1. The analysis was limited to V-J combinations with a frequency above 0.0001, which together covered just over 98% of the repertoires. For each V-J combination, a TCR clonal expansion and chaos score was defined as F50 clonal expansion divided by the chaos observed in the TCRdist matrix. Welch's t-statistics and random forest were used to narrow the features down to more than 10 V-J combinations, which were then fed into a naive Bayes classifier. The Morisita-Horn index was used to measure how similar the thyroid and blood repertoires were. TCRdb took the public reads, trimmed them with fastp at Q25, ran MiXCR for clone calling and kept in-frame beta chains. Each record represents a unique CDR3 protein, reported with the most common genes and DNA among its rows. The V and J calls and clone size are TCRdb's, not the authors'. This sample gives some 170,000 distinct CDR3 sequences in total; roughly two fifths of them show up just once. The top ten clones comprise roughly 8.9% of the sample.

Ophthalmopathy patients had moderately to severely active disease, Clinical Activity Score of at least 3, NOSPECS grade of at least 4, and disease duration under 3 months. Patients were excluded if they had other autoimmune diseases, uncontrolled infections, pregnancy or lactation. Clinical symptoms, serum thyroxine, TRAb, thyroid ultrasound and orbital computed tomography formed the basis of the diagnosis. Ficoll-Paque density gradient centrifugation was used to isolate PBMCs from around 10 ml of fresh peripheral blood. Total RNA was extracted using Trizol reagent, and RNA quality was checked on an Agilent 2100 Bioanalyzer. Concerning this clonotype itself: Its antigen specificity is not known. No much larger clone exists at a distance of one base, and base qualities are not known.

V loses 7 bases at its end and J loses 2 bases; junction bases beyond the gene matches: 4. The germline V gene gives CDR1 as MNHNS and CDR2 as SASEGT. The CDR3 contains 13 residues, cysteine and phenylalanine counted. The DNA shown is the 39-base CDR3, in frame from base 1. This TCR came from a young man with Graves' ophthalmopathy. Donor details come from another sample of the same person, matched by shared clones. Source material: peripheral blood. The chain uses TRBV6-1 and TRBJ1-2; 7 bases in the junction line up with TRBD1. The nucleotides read TGTGCCAGCACTCTGGGACAGAACTATGGCTACACCTTC. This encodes CASTLGQNYGYTF.